This T cell receptor beta chain was identified in a study of blood T cell repertoires in COVID-19. Whole-study context: Sites across the United States, Italy and Spain contributed samples from acute and convalescent COVID-19. The cDNA or gDNA used as material had been derived from T cells, B-cell-depleted T cells, or PBMCs.

In the original workflow: Reference gene primer amplification gave nucleated cell count estimates. Generated by immunoSEQ multiplex PCR, the TCRdb table keeps only in-frame clones and is missing some. Clonal size and the V and J genes are those of that table, whereas D and trimming came from the DNA. In the table there are under 150,000 clones, around 89% of which are singletons. The participants were between about 18 and 89 years old and came from under 25 US areas. There are 15 residues in the CDR3. Trimming left V 6 bases short and J 3 bases short, with 18 bases between. Germline V gene lookup returns CDR1 SGHAT and CDR2 FQNNGV.

Sequencing used PBMCs or T cells enriched from blood (not recorded which). The V call is TRBV11-2, the J call TRBJ2-7; D might be TRBD2 (6 bases). This receptor was obtained from a woman aged 25 to 39 with acute COVID-19. The CDR3 is CASRTLAGGNYEQYF. In DNA, the CDR3 is TGTGCCAGCAGAACCCTAGCCGGGGGAAACTACGAGCAGTACTTC.